This is a list of T cell receptor beta chains from one sample in a study of cytomegalovirus exposure and HLA in healthy donors. The repertoire was sequenced with immunoSEQ multiplex PCR; TCRdb's copy has only in-frame clones and lacks some. The sample contains over 150,000 clones, about 90% of which appear only once. The sample was PBMCs. The receptors were gathered from a woman younger than 35 in good health and CMV-seropositive. Both conserved end residues are part of each CDR3. Each record gives: clone size, V gene, J gene, D gene, CDR3 DNA, CDR3 protein. D genes are given only for firm matches. Rows may omit the clone size; those that give it use once, few, many or a size class.

clone size: -
V gene: TRBV19
J gene: TRBJ1-5
D gene: TRBD1
CDR3 DNA: TGTGCCAGTAGTATCACGACAGGGTTCAATCAGCCCCAGCATTTT
CDR3 protein: CASSITTGFNQPQHF

clone size: -
V gene: TRBV14
J gene: TRBJ2-1
D gene: -
CDR3 DNA: TGTGCCAGCAGCTCCGGGTCCTACAATGAGCAGTTCTTC
CDR3 protein: CASSSGSYNEQFF

clone size: once
V gene: TRBV11-3
J gene: TRBJ1-1
D gene: -
CDR3 DNA: TGTGCCAGCAGCCCGGTCCGGAGAACTGAAGCTTTCTTT
CDR3 protein: CASSPVRRTEAFF

clone size: -
V gene: TRBV30
J gene: TRBJ1-2
D gene: -
CDR3 DNA: TGTGCCTGGAGTCTAGACAGTAACTATGGCTACACCTTC
CDR3 protein: CAWSLDSNYGYTF

clone size: once
V gene: TRBV5-4
J gene: TRBJ2-2
D gene: -
CDR3 DNA: TGTGCCAGCAGCCCTCCTGGAGCGCCTAACACCGGGGAGCTGTTTTTT
CDR3 protein: CASSPPGAPNTGELFF

clone size: -
V gene: TRBV18
J gene: TRBJ2-2
D gene: TRBD2
CDR3 DNA: TGTGCCAGCTCACCACCGGGACTAGCGGGAGGAACCGGGGAGCTGTTTTTT
CDR3 protein: CASSPPGLAGGTGELFF

clone size: -
V gene: TRBV25-1
J gene: TRBJ1-4
D gene: -
CDR3 DNA: TGTGCCAGCAGCTGGGGGGGGGTTGAAAAACTGTTTTTT
CDR3 protein: CASSWGGVEKLFF

clone size: -
V gene: TRBV6-1
J gene: TRBJ2-4
D gene: TRBD1
CDR3 DNA: TGTGCCAGCAGTGAGGGGACAGAACAGGGGGCTGGAACCAAAAACATTCAGTACTTC
CDR3 protein: CASSEGTEQGAGTKNIQYF

clone size: -
V gene: TRBV7-2
J gene: TRBJ2-5
D gene: TRBD2
CDR3 DNA: TGTGCCAGCAGCTTAGGTAGCGGGACTTCTGAGACCCAGTACTTC
CDR3 protein: CASSLGSGTSETQYF

clone size: -
V gene: TRBV18
J gene: TRBJ2-5
D gene: TRBD1
CDR3 DNA: TGTGCCAGCTCACTAAACCTAGGGGGCGCCGAGACCCAGTACTTC
CDR3 protein: CASSLNLGGAETQYF

clone size: -
V gene: TRBV5-1
J gene: TRBJ2-2
D gene: TRBD2
CDR3 DNA: TGCGCCAGCAGCTTGGGGGCTAGCGGAAACACCGGGGAGCTGTTTTTT
CDR3 protein: CASSLGASGNTGELFF

clone size: -
V gene: TRBV5-6
J gene: TRBJ2-3
D gene: -
CDR3 DNA: TGTGCCAGCAGCTTTTATCCCCAGGGCACGAGCACAGATACGCAGTATTTT
CDR3 protein: CASSFYPQGTSTDTQYF

clone size: -
V gene: TRBV5-4
J gene: TRBJ2-1
D gene: TRBD2
CDR3 DNA: TGTGCCAGCAGCTCCCTACTAGCGGGAGCCTACAATGAGCAGTTCTTC
CDR3 protein: CASSSLLAGAYNEQFF

clone size: -
V gene: TRBV19
J gene: TRBJ2-7
D gene: TRBD1
CDR3 DNA: TGTGCCAGTACTAACCCCGGGACAGGGGTTGGCGAGCAGTACTTC
CDR3 protein: CASTNPGTGVGEQYF

clone size: -
V gene: TRBV7-9
J gene: TRBJ2-7
D gene: TRBD1
CDR3 DNA: TGTGCCAGCAGCTCCGATTGGGACAGGGGCGGCTCCTACGAGCAGTACTTC
CDR3 protein: CASSSDWDRGGSYEQYF

clone size: -
V gene: TRBV6-5
J gene: TRBJ1-5
D gene: TRBD1
CDR3 DNA: TGTGCCAGCAGTCTGGGACAGGGGAGCAATCAGCCCCAGCATTTT
CDR3 protein: CASSLGQGSNQPQHF

clone size: few
V gene: TRBV28
J gene: TRBJ1-5
D gene: -
CDR3 DNA: TGTGCCAGCAGGGGCACCACTAGCAATCAGCCCCAGCATTTT
CDR3 protein: CASRGTTSNQPQHF

clone size: -
V gene: TRBV10-3
J gene: TRBJ2-6
D gene: -
CDR3 DNA: TGTGCCATCAGCGCCGGGGCTGGGGCCAACGTCCTGACTTTC
CDR3 protein: CAISAGAGANVLTF

clone size: -
V gene: TRBV7-3
J gene: TRBJ2-7
D gene: -
CDR3 DNA: TGTGCCAGCAGCTTAGGTCTAGCGAACGAGCAGTACTTC
CDR3 protein: CASSLGLANEQYF

clone size: -
V gene: TRBV11-2
J gene: TRBJ2-7
D gene: -
CDR3 DNA: TGTGCCAGCAGCTTAGGGGCAGGGCCCTACGAGCAGTACTTC
CDR3 protein: CASSLGAGPYEQYF

clone size: -
V gene: TRBV19
J gene: TRBJ2-1
D gene: -
CDR3 DNA: TGTGCTAGTAGTCTCCCGATAGCGGACTACTCCTACAATGAGCAGTTCTTC
CDR3 protein: CASSLPIADYSYNEQFF

clone size: -
V gene: TRBV5-1
J gene: TRBJ2-5
D gene: TRBD1
CDR3 DNA: TGCGCCAGCAGCAGCCGGGACAGGACAGGGACCCAGTACTTC
CDR3 protein: CASSSRDRTGTQYF